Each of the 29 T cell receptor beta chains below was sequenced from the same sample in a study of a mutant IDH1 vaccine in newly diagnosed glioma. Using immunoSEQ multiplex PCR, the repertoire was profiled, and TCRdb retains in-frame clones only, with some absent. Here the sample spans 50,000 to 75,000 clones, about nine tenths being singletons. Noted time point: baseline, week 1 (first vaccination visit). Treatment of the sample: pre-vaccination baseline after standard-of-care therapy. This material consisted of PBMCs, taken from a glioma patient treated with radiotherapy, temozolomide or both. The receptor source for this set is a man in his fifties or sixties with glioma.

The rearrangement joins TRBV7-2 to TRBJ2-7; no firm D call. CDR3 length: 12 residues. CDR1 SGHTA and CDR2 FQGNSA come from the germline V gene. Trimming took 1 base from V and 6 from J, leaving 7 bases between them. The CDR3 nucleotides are TGTGCCAGCAGCTTAGTTTGGTTCGAGCAGTACTTC. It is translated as CASSLVWFEQYF.

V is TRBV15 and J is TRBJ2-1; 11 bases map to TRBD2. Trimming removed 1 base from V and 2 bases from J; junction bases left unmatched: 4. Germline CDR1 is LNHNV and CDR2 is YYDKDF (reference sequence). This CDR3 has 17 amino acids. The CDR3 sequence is CATSRASGGIPYNEQFF. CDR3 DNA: TGTGCCACCAGCAGAGCTAGCGGGGGGATTCCCTACAATGAGCAGTTCTTC.

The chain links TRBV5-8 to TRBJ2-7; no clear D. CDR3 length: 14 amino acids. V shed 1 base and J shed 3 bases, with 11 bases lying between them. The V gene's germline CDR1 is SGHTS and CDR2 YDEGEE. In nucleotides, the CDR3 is TGTGCCAGCAGCTTGCGGCAGGTTAGCTACGAGCAGTACTTC. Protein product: CASSLRQVSYEQYF.

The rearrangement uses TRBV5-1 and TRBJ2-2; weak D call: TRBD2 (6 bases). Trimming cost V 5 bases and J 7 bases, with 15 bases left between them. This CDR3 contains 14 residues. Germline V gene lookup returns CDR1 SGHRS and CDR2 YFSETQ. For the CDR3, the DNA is TGCGCCAGCAGAGCGGGCACGGAGAACGGGGAGCTGTTTTTT. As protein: CASRAGTENGELFF.

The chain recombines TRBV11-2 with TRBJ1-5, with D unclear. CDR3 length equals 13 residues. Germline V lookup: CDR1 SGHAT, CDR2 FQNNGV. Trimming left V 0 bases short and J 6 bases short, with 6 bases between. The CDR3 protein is CASSLDRGQPQHF. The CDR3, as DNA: TGTGCCAGCAGCTTAGACCGGGGTCAGCCCCAGCATTTT.

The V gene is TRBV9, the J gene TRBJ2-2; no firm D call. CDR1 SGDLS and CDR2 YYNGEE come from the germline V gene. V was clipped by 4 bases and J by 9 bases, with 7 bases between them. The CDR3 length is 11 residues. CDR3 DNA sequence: TGTGCCAGCAGCCCTTCTCGGGAGCTGTTTTTT. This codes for CASSPSRELFF.

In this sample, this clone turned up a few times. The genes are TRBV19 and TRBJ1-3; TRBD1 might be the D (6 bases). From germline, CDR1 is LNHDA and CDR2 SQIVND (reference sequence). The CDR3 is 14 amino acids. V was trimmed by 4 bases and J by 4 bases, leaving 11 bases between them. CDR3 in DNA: TGTGCCAGTAGTACCACCAGGGGAGGAAACACCATATATTTT. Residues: CASSTTRGGNTIYF. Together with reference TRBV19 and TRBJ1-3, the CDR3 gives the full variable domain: DGGITQSPKYLFRKEGQNVTLSCEQNLNHDAMYWYRQDPGQGLRLIYYSQIVNDFQKGDIAEGYSVSREKKESFPLTVTSAQKNPTAFYLCASSTTRGGNTIYFGEGSWLTVV.

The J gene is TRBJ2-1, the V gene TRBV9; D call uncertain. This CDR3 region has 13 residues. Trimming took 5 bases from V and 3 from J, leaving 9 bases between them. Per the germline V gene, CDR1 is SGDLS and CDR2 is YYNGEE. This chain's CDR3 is CASSPLYYNEQFF. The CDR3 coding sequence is TGTGCCAGCAGTCCCCTTTACTACAATGAGCAGTTCTTC.

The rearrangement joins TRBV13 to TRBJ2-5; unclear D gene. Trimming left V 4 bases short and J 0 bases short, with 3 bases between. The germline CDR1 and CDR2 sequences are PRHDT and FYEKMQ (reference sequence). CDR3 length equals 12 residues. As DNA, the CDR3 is TGTGCCAGCAGCTCAAACCAAGAGACCCAGTACTTC. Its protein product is CASSSNQETQYF.

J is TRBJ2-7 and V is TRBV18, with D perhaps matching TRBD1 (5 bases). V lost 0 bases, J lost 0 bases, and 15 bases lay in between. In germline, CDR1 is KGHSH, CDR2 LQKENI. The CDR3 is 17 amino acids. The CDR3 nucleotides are TGTGCCAGCTCACCACCGGGGCTGGGGAAAAACTCCTACGAGCAGTACTTC. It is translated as CASSPPGLGKNSYEQYF.

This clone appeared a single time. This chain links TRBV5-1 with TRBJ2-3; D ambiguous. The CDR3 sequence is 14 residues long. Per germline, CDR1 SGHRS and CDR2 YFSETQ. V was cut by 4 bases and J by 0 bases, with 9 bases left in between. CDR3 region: CASSTQTSTDTQYF. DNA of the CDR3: TGCGCCAGCAGCACTCAAACTAGCACAGATACGCAGTATTTT.

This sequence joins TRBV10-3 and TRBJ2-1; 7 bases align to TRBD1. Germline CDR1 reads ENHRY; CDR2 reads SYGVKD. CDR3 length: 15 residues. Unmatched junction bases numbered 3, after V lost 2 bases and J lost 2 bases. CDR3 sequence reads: CAISEQGDTYNEQFF. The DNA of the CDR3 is TGTGCCATCAGTGAGCAGGGGGACACCTACAATGAGCAGTTCTTC.

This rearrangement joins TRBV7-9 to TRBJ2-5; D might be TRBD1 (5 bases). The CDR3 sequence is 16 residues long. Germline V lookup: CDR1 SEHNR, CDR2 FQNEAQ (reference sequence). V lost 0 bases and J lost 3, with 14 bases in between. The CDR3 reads CASSLALMTDEETQYF. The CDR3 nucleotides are TGTGCCAGCAGCTTAGCGCTGATGACAGACGAAGAGACCCAGTACTTC.

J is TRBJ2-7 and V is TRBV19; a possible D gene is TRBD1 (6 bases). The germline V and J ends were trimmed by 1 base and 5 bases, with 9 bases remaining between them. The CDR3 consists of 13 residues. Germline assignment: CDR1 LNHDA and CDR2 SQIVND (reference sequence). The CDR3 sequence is CASSIAGGNEQYF. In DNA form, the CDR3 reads TGTGCCAGTAGTATAGCTGGGGGCAACGAGCAGTACTTC.

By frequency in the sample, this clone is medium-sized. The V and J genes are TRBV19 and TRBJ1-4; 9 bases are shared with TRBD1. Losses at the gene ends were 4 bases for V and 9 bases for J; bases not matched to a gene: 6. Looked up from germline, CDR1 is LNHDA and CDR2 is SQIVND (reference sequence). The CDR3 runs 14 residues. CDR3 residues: CASSRDRDRKKLFF. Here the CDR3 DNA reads TGTGCCAGTAGTAGGGACAGGGATAGAAAAAAACTGTTTTTT.

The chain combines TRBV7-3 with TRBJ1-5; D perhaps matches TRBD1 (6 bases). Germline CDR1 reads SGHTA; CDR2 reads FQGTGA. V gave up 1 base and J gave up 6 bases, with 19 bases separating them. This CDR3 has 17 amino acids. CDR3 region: CASSLIVGGGRSQPQHF. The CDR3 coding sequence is TGTGCCAGCAGCTTAATAGTAGGAGGGGGTCGAAGTCAGCCCCAGCATTTT.

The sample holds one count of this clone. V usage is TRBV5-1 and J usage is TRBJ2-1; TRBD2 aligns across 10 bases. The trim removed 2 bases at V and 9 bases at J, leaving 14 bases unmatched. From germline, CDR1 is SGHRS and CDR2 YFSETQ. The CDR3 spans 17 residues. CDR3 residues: CASSFEAGRASGSEQFF. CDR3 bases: TGCGCCAGCAGCTTCGAGGCGGGGAGGGCTAGCGGGAGTGAGCAGTTCTTC.

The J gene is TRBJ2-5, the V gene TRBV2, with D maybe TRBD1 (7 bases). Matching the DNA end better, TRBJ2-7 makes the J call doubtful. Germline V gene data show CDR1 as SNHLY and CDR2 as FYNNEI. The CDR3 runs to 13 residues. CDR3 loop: CASNPGGSYEQYF. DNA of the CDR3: TGTGCCAGCAATCCAGGGGGGAGCTACGAGCAGTACTTC.

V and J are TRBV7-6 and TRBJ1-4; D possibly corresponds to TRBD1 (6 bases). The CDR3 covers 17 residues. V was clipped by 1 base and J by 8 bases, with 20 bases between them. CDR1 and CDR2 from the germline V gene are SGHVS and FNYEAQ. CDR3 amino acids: CASSLGHRVPDYEKLFF. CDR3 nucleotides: TGTGCCAGCAGCTTAGGACACAGGGTGCCGGATTACGAAAAACTGTTTTTT.

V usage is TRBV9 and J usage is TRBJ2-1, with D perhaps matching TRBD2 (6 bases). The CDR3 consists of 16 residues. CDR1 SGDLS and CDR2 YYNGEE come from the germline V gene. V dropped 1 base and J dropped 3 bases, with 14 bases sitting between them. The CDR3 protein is CASSVQGGAGYNEQFF. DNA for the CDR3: TGTGCCAGCAGCGTACAAGGCGGGGCAGGCTACAATGAGCAGTTCTTC. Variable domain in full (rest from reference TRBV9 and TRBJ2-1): DSGVTQTPKHLITATGQRVTLRCSPRSGDLSVYWYQQSLDQGLQFLIQYYNGEERAKGNILERFSAQQFPDLHSELNLSSLELGDSALYFCASSVQGGAGYNEQFFGPGTRLTVL.

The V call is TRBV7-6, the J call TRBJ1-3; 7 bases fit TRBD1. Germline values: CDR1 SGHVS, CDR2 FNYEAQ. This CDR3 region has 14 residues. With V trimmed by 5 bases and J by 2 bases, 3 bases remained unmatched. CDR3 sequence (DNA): TGTGCCAGCAGCCGACAGGGACCTGGAAACACCATATATTTT. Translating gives CASSRQGPGNTIYF.

The CDR3 sequence: CASSTKGKETQYF. CDR3 sequence (DNA): TGTGCCAGCTCAACCAAGGGGAAAGAGACCCAGTACTTC. The rearrangement uses TRBV18 and TRBJ2-5, with D possibly TRBD1 on 5 matching bases. The V end was cut by 5 bases, the J end by 3 bases, with 10 bases between. Germline CDR1 KGHSH, CDR2 LQKENI. The CDR3 loop spans 13 amino acids.

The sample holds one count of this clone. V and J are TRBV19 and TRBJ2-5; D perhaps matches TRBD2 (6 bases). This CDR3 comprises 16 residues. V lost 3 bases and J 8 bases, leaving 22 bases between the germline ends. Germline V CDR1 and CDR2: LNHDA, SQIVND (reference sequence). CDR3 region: CASSIAGTAVMKTQYF. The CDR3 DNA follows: TGTGCCAGTAGTATTGCCGGGACTGCGGTGATGAAAACCCAGTACTTC.

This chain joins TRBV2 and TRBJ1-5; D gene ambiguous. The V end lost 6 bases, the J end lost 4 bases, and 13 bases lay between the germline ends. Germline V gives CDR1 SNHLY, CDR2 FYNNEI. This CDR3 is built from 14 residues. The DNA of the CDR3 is TGTGCCAGCAGAGAGGGTTCTAGGAATCAGCCCCAGCATTTT. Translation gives CASREGSRNQPQHF. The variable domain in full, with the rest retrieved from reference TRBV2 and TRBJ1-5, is EPEVTQTPSHQVTQMGQEVILRCVPISNHLYFYWYRQILGQKVEFLVSFYNNEISEKSEIFDDQFSVERPDGSNFTLKIRSTKLEDSAMYFCASREGSRNQPQHFGDGTRLSIL.

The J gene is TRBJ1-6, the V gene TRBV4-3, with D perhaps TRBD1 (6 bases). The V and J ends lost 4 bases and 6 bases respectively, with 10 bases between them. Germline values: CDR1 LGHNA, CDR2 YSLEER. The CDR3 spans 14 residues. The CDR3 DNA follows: TGCGCCAGCAGCCTAGCGGGGGCTAATTCACCCCTCCACTTT. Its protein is CASSLAGANSPLHF.

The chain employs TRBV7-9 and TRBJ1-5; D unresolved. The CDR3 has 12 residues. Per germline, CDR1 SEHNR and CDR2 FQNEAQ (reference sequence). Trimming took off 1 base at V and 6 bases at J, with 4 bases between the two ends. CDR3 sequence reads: CASSLGAQPQHF. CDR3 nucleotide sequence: TGTGCCAGCAGCTTAGGTGCTCAGCCCCAGCATTTT.

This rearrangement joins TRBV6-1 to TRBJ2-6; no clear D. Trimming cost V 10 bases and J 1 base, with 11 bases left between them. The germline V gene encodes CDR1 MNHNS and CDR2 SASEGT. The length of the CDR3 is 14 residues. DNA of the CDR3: TGTGCCACCCTCGGAACATCTGGGGCCAACGTCCTGACTTTC. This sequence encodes CATLGTSGANVLTF.

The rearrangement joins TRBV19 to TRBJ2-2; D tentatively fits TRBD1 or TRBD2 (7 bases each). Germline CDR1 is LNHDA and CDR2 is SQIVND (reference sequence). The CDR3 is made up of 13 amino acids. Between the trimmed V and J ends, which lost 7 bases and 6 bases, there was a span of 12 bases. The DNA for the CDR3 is TGTGCCAGTACAGGGGGGGCGGCCGGGGAGCTGTTTTTT. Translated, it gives CASTGGAAGELFF. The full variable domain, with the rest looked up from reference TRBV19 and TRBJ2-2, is DGGITQSPKYLFRKEGQNVTLSCEQNLNHDAMYWYRQDPGQGLRLIYYSQIVNDFQKGDIAEGYSVSREKKESFPLTVTSAQKNPTAFYLCASTGGAAGELFFGEGSRLTVL.

The CDR3 region is CASSLDSAEWNYGYTF. The CDR3 DNA reads as TGTGCCAGCAGCTTAGATTCGGCGGAATGGAACTATGGCTACACCTTC. The chain uses TRBV7-2 and TRBJ1-2; D is unclear. The CDR3 consists of 16 residues. Germline lookup yields CDR1 SGHTA and CDR2 FQGNSA. Between the trimmed V and J ends, which lost 1 base and 2 bases, there was a span of 14 bases.